This T cell receptor (beta chain) was identified in a study of blood T cell repertoires in COVID-19. In the study overall: COVID-19 samples collected from the United States, Italy and Spain covered acute and convalescent phases. Sample material is recorded as cDNA or gDNA derived from T cells, B-cell-depleted T cells, or PBMCs.

Authors' processing steps: Estimation of nucleated cell counts relied on the amplification of reference gene primers. Assay used: immunoSEQ multiplex PCR; TCRdb lists only in-frame clones, some missing. D and trimming come from the DNA, and the V and J calls and clone size come from that table. The profile covers 85,000 to 90,000 clones, with 82% appearing a single time and roughly 1.2% taken by the ten largest. V gave up 5 bases and J gave up 4 bases; unmatched junction bases: 2. This CDR3 has 14 residues. Germline CDR1 is MNHNY and CDR2 is SVGAGI (reference sequence). The origin of this receptor is a woman older than 75 with acute or convalescent COVID-19. The material sequenced was peripheral blood. This sequence joins TRBV6-6 and TRBJ2-2, with 9 bases aligning to TRBD1. CDR3 sequence (DNA): TGTGCCAGCAGTGGGACAGGGATCACCGGGGAGCTGTTTTTT. Amino acid sequence: CASSGTGITGELFF.